The 2 T cell receptor beta chains presented below share a single source sample, sequenced in a study of blood T cell repertoires in COVID-19. The method was immunoSEQ multiplex PCR; TCRdb's version includes in-frame clones alone and lacks a portion of them. Of some 300,000 clones in the sample, around 90% were seen once. Sequenced sample: peripheral blood. These receptors were taken from a woman between 45 and 65 years old with COVID-19, enrolled during active disease.

This clone was seen a single time. This chain connects TRBV6-1 to TRBJ1-1; D possibly corresponds to TRBD1 (6 bases). CDR1 MNHNS and CDR2 SASEGT come from the germline V gene. CDR3 length: 12 amino acids. Trimming shortened V by 3 bases and J by 6 bases, and 8 bases separated the two germline ends. CDR3 loop: CASSDRGSEAFF. DNA of the CDR3: TGTGCCAGCAGTGATAGGGGGTCTGAAGCTTTCTTT.

V is TRBV11-2 and J is TRBJ1-1; the D gene is possibly TRBD1 (6 bases). CDR3 length: 14 amino acids. Germline V lookup: CDR1 SGHAT, CDR2 FQNNGV. Trimming left V 5 bases short and J 3 bases short, with 13 bases between. The DNA for the CDR3 is TGTGCCAGCAGCCCTCACAGGGCGCACACTGAAGCTTTCTTT. Its translation: CASSPHRAHTEAFF.